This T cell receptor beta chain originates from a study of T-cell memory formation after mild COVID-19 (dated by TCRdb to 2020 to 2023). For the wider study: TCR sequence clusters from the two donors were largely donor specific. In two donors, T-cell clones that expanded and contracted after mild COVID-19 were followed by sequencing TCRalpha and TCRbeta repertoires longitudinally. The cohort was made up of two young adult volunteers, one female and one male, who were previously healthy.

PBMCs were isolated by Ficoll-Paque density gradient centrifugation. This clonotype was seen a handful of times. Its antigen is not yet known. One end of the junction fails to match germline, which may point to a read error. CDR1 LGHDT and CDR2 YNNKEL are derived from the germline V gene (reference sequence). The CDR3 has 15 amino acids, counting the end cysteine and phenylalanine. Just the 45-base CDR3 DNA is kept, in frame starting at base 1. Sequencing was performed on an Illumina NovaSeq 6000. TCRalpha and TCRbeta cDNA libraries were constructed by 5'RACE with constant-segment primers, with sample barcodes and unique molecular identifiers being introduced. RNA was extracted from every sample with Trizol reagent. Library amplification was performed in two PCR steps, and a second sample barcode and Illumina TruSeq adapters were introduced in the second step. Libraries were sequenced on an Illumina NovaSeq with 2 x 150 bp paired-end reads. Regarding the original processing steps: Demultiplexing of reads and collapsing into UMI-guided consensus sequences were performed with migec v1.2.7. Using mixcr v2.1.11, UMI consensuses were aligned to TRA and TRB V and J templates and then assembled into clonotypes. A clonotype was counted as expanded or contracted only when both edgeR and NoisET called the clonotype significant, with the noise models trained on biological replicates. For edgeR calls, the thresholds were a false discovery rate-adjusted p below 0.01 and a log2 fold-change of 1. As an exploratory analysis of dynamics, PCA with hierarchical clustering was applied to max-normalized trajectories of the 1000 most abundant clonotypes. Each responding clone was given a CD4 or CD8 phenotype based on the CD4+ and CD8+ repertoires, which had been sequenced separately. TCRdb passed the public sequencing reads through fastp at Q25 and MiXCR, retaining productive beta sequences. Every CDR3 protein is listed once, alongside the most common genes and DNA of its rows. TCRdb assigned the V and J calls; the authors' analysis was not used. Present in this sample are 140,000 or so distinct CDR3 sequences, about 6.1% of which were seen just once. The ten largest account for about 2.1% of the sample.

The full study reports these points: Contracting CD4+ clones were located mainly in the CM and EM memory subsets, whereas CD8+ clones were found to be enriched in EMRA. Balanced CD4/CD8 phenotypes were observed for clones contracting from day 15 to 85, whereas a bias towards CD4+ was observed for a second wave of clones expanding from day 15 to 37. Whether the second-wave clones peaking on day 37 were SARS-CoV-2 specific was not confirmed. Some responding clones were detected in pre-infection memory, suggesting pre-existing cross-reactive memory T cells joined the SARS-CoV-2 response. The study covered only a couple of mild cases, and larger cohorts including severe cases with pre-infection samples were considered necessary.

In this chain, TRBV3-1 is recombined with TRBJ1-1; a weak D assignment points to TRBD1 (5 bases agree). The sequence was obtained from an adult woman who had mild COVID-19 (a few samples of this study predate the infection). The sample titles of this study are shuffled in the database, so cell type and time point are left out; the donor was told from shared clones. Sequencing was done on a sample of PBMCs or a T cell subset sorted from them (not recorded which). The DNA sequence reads TGTGCCAGCAGCAAAGAGCCGGGACGGAACACTGAAGCTTTCTTT. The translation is CASSKEPGRNTEAFF.